This T cell receptor beta chain was documented in a study of T-cell memory formation after mild COVID-19. The V gene's germline CDR1 is LNHNV and CDR2 YYDKDF (reference sequence). This CDR3 is built from 16 residues. V lost 1 base and J lost 4, with 16 bases in between. This clonotype was seen a few times. Its specificity is not known. Study observations and caveats: In second-wave clones peaking day 37, SARS-CoV-2 specificity remained unconfirmed. A second wave expanding day 15 to 37 was CD4+-biased; contracting clones were balanced. Pre-infection memory contained some responding clones, which suggested that cross-reactive memory had joined.

cDNA libraries for TCR alpha and TCR beta, carrying sample barcodes and UMIs, came from 5'RACE with constant-segment primers. A single record per CDR3 protein comes from TCRdb applying MiXCR to the 5' RACE reads. The data show 120,000 to 150,000 distinct CDR3 sequences, roughly 6.3% seen once. The receptor was isolated from an adult woman who had mild COVID-19 (a few samples of this study predate the infection). Cell type and time point are not known. J is TRBJ1-2 and V is TRBV15; D call uncertain. The sequencing input was PBMCs or a T cell subset sorted from them (not recorded which). CDR3 region: CATSRGLSEFSYGYTF. DNA of the CDR3: TGTGCCACCAGCAGAGGCCTTTCCGAGTTCTCCTATGGCTACACCTTC.